This passage covers 24 T cell receptor beta chains from one sample sequenced in a study of coeliac disease (dated by TCRdb to between 2021 and 2023). The library came from the immunoSEQ multiplex PCR assay. Drawn from immuneACCESS, this table holds only the in-frame rearrangements with V and J called that TCRdb kept. Clones are partly lost; checked studies trace under half to an unresolved V gene and leave the rest unexplained. For this sample the table gives approximately 4,300 clones, of which 45% to 65% were detected only once. 16% of the sample is in the top ten clones. Sequenced sample: intraepithelial lymphocytes from the gut. Interpreted using the paper, the cell subset or site label stands for: intraepithelial cell (IEC) fraction of small intestinal biopsy. These receptors originate from a human donor with active celiac disease.

This clone is judged large (0.1 to 1%). The chain links TRBV10-1 to TRBJ2-6; 8 bases agree with TRBD1. Germline CDR1 WNHNN, CDR2 SYGVQD (reference sequence). With V trimmed by 0 bases and J by 1 base, 5 bases remained unmatched. The CDR3 covers 18 residues. The CDR3 sequence is CASSESDRDESGANVLTF. CDR3 DNA sequence: TGCGCCAGCAGTGAGTCGGACAGGGACGAATCTGGGGCCAACGTCCTGACTTTC.

The chain carries TRBV11-2 and TRBJ2-7; a weak D match, TRBD1 (5 bases). CDR1 and CDR2 (germline): SGHAT, FQNNGV. Trimming stripped 3 bases from V and 4 bases from J, with 13 bases between. This CDR3 has 14 residues. CDR3 region: CASSLSQGRYEQYF. The CDR3 bases are TGTGCCAGCAGCTTGAGCCAGGGAAGGTACGAGCAGTACTTC. Using reference TRBV11-2 and TRBJ2-7 for the parts outside the CDR3, the full variable domain is EAGVAQSPRYKIIEKRQSVAFWCNPISGHATLYWYQQILGQGPKLLIQFQNNGVVDDSQLPKDRFSAERLKGVDSTLKIQPAKLEDSAVYLCASSLSQGRYEQYFGPGTRLTVT.

The chain uses TRBV27 and TRBJ2-7; 7 nucleotides match TRBD1. The V gene end was trimmed by 2 bases and the J gene end by 4 bases; junction bases not matched to a gene: 5. The CDR3 runs to 14 residues. Germline assignment: CDR1 MNHEY and CDR2 SMNVEV (reference sequence). The DNA for the CDR3 is TGTGCCAGCAGTTTAGGGGACAGCAGTTACGAGCAGTACTTC. Protein product: CASSLGDSSYEQYF.

The V and J genes are TRBV28 and TRBJ2-7, with D possibly matching TRBD2 (5 bases). This CDR3 has 14 residues. Trimming removed 3 bases at V and 2 bases at J, with 11 bases between. Germline V CDR1 and CDR2: MDHEN, SYDVKM. CDR3 in amino acids: CASSLGSLAYEQYF. In DNA, the CDR3 is TGTGCCAGCAGTTTGGGGAGTTTAGCCTACGAGCAGTACTTC.

The DNA of the CDR3 is TGTGCCAGCAGCTTACGGAGTGAGTTCTCCTACGAGCAGTACTTC. Translation: CASSLRSEFSYEQYF. The rearrangement links TRBV7-2 to TRBJ2-7; D gene uncertain. The CDR3 totals 15 residues. Germline-derived CDR1 and CDR2 are SGHTA and FQGNSA. V was trimmed by 2 bases and J by 0 bases, leaving 11 bases between them. Full variable domain (outside the CDR3, taken from reference TRBV7-2 and TRBJ2-7): GAGVSQSPSNKVTEKGKDVELRCDPISGHTALYWYRQSLGQGLEFLIYFQGNSAPDKSGLPSDRFSAERTGGSVSTLTIQRTQQEDSAVYLCASSLRSEFSYEQYFGPGTRLTVT.

V is TRBV28 and J is TRBJ2-7, with D possibly matching TRBD1 (6 bases). The CDR3 spans 20 residues. V dropped 4 bases and J dropped 4 bases, with 32 bases sitting between them. In germline, CDR1 is MDHEN, CDR2 SYDVKM. This CDR3 is CASSSPLWGVDPDRKYEQYF. The CDR3, as DNA: TGTGCCAGCAGTTCCCCCCTTTGGGGAGTGGACCCGGACAGAAAGTACGAGCAGTACTTC.

The gene calls are TRBV5-1 and TRBJ2-5; D remains unclear. The CDR3 runs to 14 residues. V was shortened by 0 bases and J by 5 bases, with 11 bases between the two germline ends. Germline V CDR1 and CDR2: SGHRS, YFSETQ. DNA for the CDR3: TGCGCCAGCAGCTTGGCCGGGTCCGGCGAGACCCAGTACTTC. The encoded protein is CASSLAGSGETQYF.

The chain links TRBV7-9 to TRBJ2-5; 12 bases match TRBD1. The germline gives CDR1 SEHNR, CDR2 FQNEAQ (reference sequence). The J segment lost 5 bases and the V segment lost 5 bases, leaving 9 bases of the junction unmatched. The CDR3 is 16 amino acids. CDR3 sequence: CASSQTGTGGRETQYF. The CDR3 nucleotides are TGTGCCAGCAGCCAAACCGGGACAGGGGGCCGGGAGACCCAGTACTTC.

V usage is TRBV27 and J usage is TRBJ2-1; D remains ambiguous. The CDR3 totals 14 residues. V lost 0 bases and J lost 4, with 7 bases in between. Looked up from germline, CDR1 is MNHEY and CDR2 is SMNVEV (reference sequence). This CDR3 is CASSLSGLYNEQFF. In nucleotides, the CDR3 is TGTGCCAGCAGTTTATCTGGGCTTTACAATGAGCAGTTCTTC.

This sequence joins TRBV4-3 and TRBJ1-2; 7 positions agree with TRBD1. Germline assignment: CDR1 LGHNA and CDR2 YSLEER. The V segment lost 0 bases and the J segment 6 bases; nucleotides outside the gene matches: 10. The CDR3 is 16 residues long. CDR3 loop: CASSQDPRGRGDGYTF. CDR3 coding DNA: TGCGCCAGCAGCCAAGACCCTCGAGGCAGGGGGGATGGCTACACCTTC.

The gene calls are TRBV6-1 and TRBJ2-3, with a possible D match to TRBD2 (5 bases). Per the germline V gene, CDR1 is MNHNS and CDR2 is SASEGT. The CDR3 sequence is 14 residues long. V was cut by 4 bases and J by 4 bases, with 12 bases left in between. CDR3 protein: CASSGVGVADTQYF. CDR3 DNA: TGTGCCAGCAGTGGGGTGGGAGTAGCAGATACGCAGTATTTT.

The rearrangement links TRBV29-1 to TRBJ2-1; possibly TRBD1 for D (5 bases). CDR1 and CDR2 from the germline V gene are SQVTM and ANQGSEA. V was pared by 6 bases and J by 0 bases, with 12 bases between. The CDR3 contains 14 residues. The CDR3 nucleotides read TGCAGCGTGGTCAGGGCAAGCTCCTACAATGAGCAGTTCTTC. It encodes CSVVRASSYNEQFF.

The rearrangement uses TRBV12-2 and TRBJ1-2; the D call TRBD1 from the table was never checked on the DNA. TRBV12-2 is flagged as a pseudogene. The CDR3 loop spans 14 amino acids. In DNA form, the CDR3 reads TGTGCAAGTCGCTTAGAAGGACAGAATTATGGCTACACCTTC. This translates into CASRLEGQNYGYTF.

The chain is built from TRBV5-1 and TRBJ2-5; possible D gene TRBD1, 5 bases. V was pared by 0 bases and J by 0 bases, with 6 bases between. Germline assignment: CDR1 SGHRS and CDR2 YFSETQ. The length of the CDR3 is 14 residues. The CDR3 loop reads CASSLAGYQETQYF. The CDR3 coding sequence is TGCGCCAGCAGCTTGGCAGGGTACCAAGAGACCCAGTACTTC.

In this sample, this clone turned up once. CDR3 region: CASRGGVCSYNEQFF. CDR3 DNA: TGTGCCAGTAGGGGAGGCGTGTGTTCCTACAATGAGCAGTTCTTC. The rearrangement links TRBV28 to TRBJ2-1; the D gene is possibly TRBD2 (6 bases). Trimming cost V 9 bases and J 1 base, with 16 bases left between them. CDR3 size: 15 residues. Germline CDR1 and CDR2: MDHEN and SYDVKM.

V is TRBV28 and J is TRBJ1-1, with 12 bases matching TRBD1. The germline V gene has CDR1 MDHEN and CDR2 SYDVKM. The length of the CDR3 is 16 residues. The V and J ends lost 5 bases and 1 base, in that order; junction bases with no gene match: 5. The CDR3 region is CASSDRDRGRNTEAFF. CDR3 nucleotide sequence: TGTGCCAGCAGTGACCGGGACAGGGGGCGGAACACTGAAGCTTTCTTT.

The chain couples TRBV10-2 to TRBJ2-1, with 8 positions matching TRBD2. This CDR3 has 15 amino acids. V was pared by 6 bases and J by 0 bases, with 4 bases of the junction left unmatched. Germline V gene sequence: CDR1 WSHSY, CDR2 SAAADI. CDR3 coding DNA: TGCGCCAGCAGGGCTAGCGGGTTCTCCTACAATGAGCAGTTCTTC. Translating gives CASRASGFSYNEQFF.

This clone was seen just once. V usage is TRBV18 and J usage is TRBJ2-3, with TRBD1 matching over 8 bases. This CDR3 contains 19 residues. Per the germline V gene, CDR1 is KGHSH and CDR2 is LQKENI. After removal of 6 bases from V and 0 bases from J, the junction contained 17 bases not matched to a gene. In nucleotides, the CDR3 is TGTGCCAGCTCCCTTACAGTACGATCCCGGGACAGGAGCACAGATACGCAGTATTTT. Encoded protein: CASSLTVRSRDRSTDTQYF.

This clone was detected a few times. The rearrangement links TRBV11-1 to TRBJ1-2; TRBD1 might be the D (6 bases). CDR1 and CDR2 from the germline V gene are SGHAT and FQDESV (reference sequence). This CDR3 has 13 residues. V dropped 3 bases and J dropped 6 bases, with 11 bases sitting between them. The CDR3 here is CASSFLRTDGYTF. CDR3 bases: TGTGCCAGCAGCTTTTTACGGACAGATGGCTACACCTTC. Filled out from reference TRBV11-1 and TRBJ1-2, the complete variable domain reads EAEVAQSPRYKITEKSQAVAFWCDPISGHATLYWYRQILGQGPELLVQFQDESVVDDSQLPKDRFSAERLKGVDSTLKIQPAELGDSAMYLCASSFLRTDGYTFGSGTRLTVV.

The chain links TRBV27 to TRBJ2-7; no clear D. Germline CDR1 reads MNHEY; CDR2 reads SMNVEV (reference sequence). This CDR3 has 12 amino acids. Trimming removed 3 bases at V and 7 bases at J, with 10 bases between. As DNA, the CDR3 is TGTGCCAGCAGTTTCGACCAGAGGGAGCAGTACTTC. Translated: CASSFDQREQYF.

CDR3 amino acids: CASRGQLAWFYTF. Here the CDR3 DNA reads TGTGCCAGCAGAGGACAGCTGGCTTGGTTCTACACCTTC. The V call is TRBV5-6, the J call TRBJ1-2; maybe TRBD1 (6 bases). Per the germline V gene, CDR1 is SGHDT and CDR2 is YYEEEE. CDR3 size: 13 residues. The V and J ends lost 5 bases and 10 bases respectively, with 18 bases between them.

This clone was counted a few times. The gene calls are TRBV2 and TRBJ1-1; tentatively, D is TRBD1 (5 bases). The CDR3 runs to 18 residues. V gave up 3 bases and J gave up 4 bases, with 24 bases separating them. The germline V gene has CDR1 SNHLY and CDR2 FYNNEI. The CDR3 here is CASSDPLGAGPFSTEAFF. In DNA form, the CDR3 reads TGTGCCAGCAGTGACCCCCTTGGTGCAGGGCCTTTTAGCACTGAAGCTTTCTTT.

V gene TRBV28 combines with J gene TRBJ1-5; TRBD1 agrees at 9 bases. Germline lookup yields CDR1 MDHEN and CDR2 SYDVKM. The V gene end was trimmed by 4 bases and the J gene end by 1 base; junction bases not matched to a gene: 11. The CDR3 has 18 residues. The CDR3 loop is CASSWYRGRMMSNQPQHF. The CDR3 coding sequence is TGTGCCAGCAGTTGGTACAGGGGGCGTATGATGAGCAATCAGCCCCAGCATTTT.

The V call is TRBV7-2, the J call TRBJ2-1; 12 nucleotides agree with TRBD2. J lost 8 bases, V lost 5 bases, and 4 bases had no gene match. CDR3 length equals 14 residues. From germline, CDR1 is SGHTA and CDR2 FQGNSA. The CDR3 loop reads CASSTGLAGYEQFF. The CDR3 bases are TGTGCCAGCAGCACCGGACTAGCGGGATATGAGCAGTTCTTC.